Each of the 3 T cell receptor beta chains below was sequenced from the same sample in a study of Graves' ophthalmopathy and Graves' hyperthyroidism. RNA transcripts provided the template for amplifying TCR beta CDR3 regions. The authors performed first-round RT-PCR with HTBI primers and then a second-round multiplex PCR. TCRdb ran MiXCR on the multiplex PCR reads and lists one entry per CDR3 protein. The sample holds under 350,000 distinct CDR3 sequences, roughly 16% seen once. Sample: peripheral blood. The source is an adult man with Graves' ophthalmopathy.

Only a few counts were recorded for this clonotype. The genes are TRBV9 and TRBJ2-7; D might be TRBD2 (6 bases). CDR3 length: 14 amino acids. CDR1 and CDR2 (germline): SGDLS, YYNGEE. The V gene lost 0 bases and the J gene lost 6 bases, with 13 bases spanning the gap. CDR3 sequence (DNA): TGTGCCAGCAGCGTAGGGGGGGTCCGAACCGAGCAGTACTTC. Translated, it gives CASSVGGVRTEQYF. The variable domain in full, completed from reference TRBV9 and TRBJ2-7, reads DSGVTQTPKHLITATGQRVTLRCSPRSGDLSVYWYQQSLDQGLQFLIQYYNGEERAKGNILERFSAQQFPDLHSELNLSSLELGDSALYFCASSVGGVRTEQYFGPGTRLTVT.

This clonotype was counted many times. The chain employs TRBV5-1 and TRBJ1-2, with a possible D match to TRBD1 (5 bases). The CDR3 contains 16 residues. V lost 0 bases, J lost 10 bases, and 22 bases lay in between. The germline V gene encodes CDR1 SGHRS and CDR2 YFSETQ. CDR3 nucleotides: TGCGCCAGCAGCTTGGGGGGCAACGACCCTGCAATGTACTACACCTTC. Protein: CASSLGGNDPAMYYTF.

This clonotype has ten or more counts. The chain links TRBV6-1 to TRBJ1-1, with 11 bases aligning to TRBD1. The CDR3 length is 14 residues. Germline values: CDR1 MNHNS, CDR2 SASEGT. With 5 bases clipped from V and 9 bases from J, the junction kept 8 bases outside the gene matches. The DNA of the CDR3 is TGTGCCAGCAGTCGCGGGGACAGGGGGACGCAAGCTTTCTTT. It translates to CASSRGDRGTQAFF.